Sequencing of this TCR beta chain was carried out in a study of blood T cell repertoires in COVID-19 (dated by TCRdb to the early 2020s). Study-level background: For ImmuneRACE Cohort 3, a participant was defined as recovered based on two consecutive negative NP/OP PCR tests, clearance by a healthcare professional, or resolution of symptoms. Collaborator samples came from the United States, Italy and Spain and covered acute and convalescent phases of COVID-19. The prospective study material was composed of cDNA or gDNA derived from T cells, B-cell-depleted T cells, or PBMCs. Deeply sampled blood TCRbeta repertoires from subjects exposed to, actively infected with, or recovered from COVID-19 were included in the dataset. The repertoires were released in a freely available public database intended as a resource for research on the immune response to SARS-CoV-2. Samples came from the ongoing ImmuneRACE study (first 160 participants) plus 1,254 subjects from 6 global collaborators. Sample metadata almost always included a de-identified subject ID, COVID-19 status, age in years and sex. Where HLA class I and class II types were available, the types were taken from metadata supplied by the sample provider, not from assay-based typing. Study-level results and caveats: The amount of clinical and demographic metadata varied by source and participant and was provided uncurated.

TCRbeta CDR3 regions were amplified from genomic DNA using the immunoSEQ Assay, a bias-controlled multiplex PCR. The authors' pipeline ran thus. Nucleated cell counts per sample were estimated from amplification of reference gene primers within the assay. To quantify the absolute abundance of each unique TCRbeta CDR3 rearrangement, sequence reads were collapsed and filtered. For each sample, productive Simpson clonality was calculated by taking the square root of Simpson's diversity index across productive rearrangements. Not all clones reach the TCRdb copy of this immuneACCESS table, which keeps in-frame sequences only. Checked studies attribute under half of the gap to unresolved V genes and leave the rest unexplained. V and J calls plus clone size are reproduced from that table; the DNA served to infer D and trimming. The sample has 200,000 to 250,000 clones on record, roughly nine tenths of them singletons. Approximately 2.8% of the sample is in the top ten clones.

In the prospective study, participants were 18 to 89 years old, resided in 24 geographic areas of the United States, and were enrolled through a virtual design. In the prospective study, cohorts were assigned on the basis of participant-reported clinical history obtained from a screening survey and a study questionnaire. Each participant in the prospective study had whole blood, serum and a nasopharyngeal or oropharyngeal swab collected by mobile phlebotomists. Additional blood draws and questionnaires over an approximately two-month period could optionally be provided by prospective study participants. Prospective study blood samples were shipped either frozen or at room temperature before DNA extraction. The germline ends are 6 bases apart after V is trimmed by 6 bases and J by 0 bases. Looking up the germline V gene yields CDR1 SGHAT and CDR2 FQNNGV. The CDR3 has 13 amino acids, counting the end cysteine and phenylalanine. The read is trimmed to its CDR3 DNA, 39 bases read in frame from base 1.

As for this clone: Its antigen target is currently unknown. Base qualities are missing; no much larger clone stands one base away.

Sequencing used PBMCs or T cells enriched from blood (not recorded which). This sequence originates from a woman in her 50s in a cohort exposed to, infected with or recovered from COVID-19 (not recorded which). The sequence links TRBV11-2 to TRBJ2-4; the D gene is not confidently resolved. The CDR3: CASRSIAKNIQYF. The DNA is as follows: TGTGCCAGCAGGAGTATAGCCAAAAACATTCAGTACTTC.